What follows are 24 T cell receptor beta chains derived from one specimen sequenced in a study of T cell clonality in common variable immunodeficiency (dated by TCRdb to between 2014 and 2017). The library came from the immunoSEQ multiplex PCR assay. TCRdb carries this immuneACCESS record with in-frame sequences only. Its versions omit some clonotypes, under half of them owing to an unresolved V gene in the studies checked, with the rest unexplained. The table for this sample lists tens of thousands of clones, none of them counted only once. The ten largest clones capture approximately 3.9% of the sample. The sequencing input was peripheral blood mononuclear cells. Receptors originate from a person between 18 and 70 years old in good health.

In its sample, this clone was seen many times. The CDR3 end lies 3 residues beyond the end of the read and is filled in from the germline J gene. The chain employs TRBV19 and TRBJ2-2; D is ambiguous. Germline assignment: CDR1 LNHDA and CDR2 SQIVND (reference sequence). V lost 5 bases and J lost 4, with 11 bases in between. The CDR3 is made up of 14 amino acids. The DNA read from the CDR3 is TGTGCCAGTAGTCTCAAATCGGTCACCGGGGAG. Translation: CASSLKSVTGE. The CDR3 in full is CASSLKSVTGELFF.

Turning to this clone: The CDR3 is cut off 3 residues early in the read; its end comes from the germline J gene. The chain combines TRBV18 with TRBJ1-3; TRBD1 might be the D (6 bases). Trimming removed 3 bases from V and 7 bases from J, with 16 bases in between. Germline V gene lookup returns CDR1 KGHSH and CDR2 LQKENI. This CDR3 contains 15 residues. The CDR3 region is CASSPQTGIWNTIYF. Partial CDR3 DNA: TGTGCCAGCTCACCGCAGACAGGAATATGGAACACC.

Turning to this clone: The read comes to an end 3 residues before the CDR3 does, leaving the germline J gene to fill in the end. This chain links TRBV5-1 with TRBJ1-2, with a tentative D call TRBD1 (6 bases). In germline, CDR1 is SGHRS, CDR2 YFSETQ. The CDR3 is 15 amino acids. The covered CDR3 bases are TGCGCCAGCAGCTTGGTTTCAGACAGGACCTACGAC. Protein sequence: CASSLVSDRTYD. The whole CDR3 sequence reads CASSLVSDRTYDYTF.

As concerns this clone: The read finishes 3 residues shy of the CDR3 end, and the germline J gene is used to complete it. This chain uses TRBV19 with TRBJ1-2; D unclear. The CDR3 consists of 15 residues. Germline CDR1 reads LNHDA; CDR2 reads SQIVND (reference sequence). CDR3 bases read: TGTGCCAGTAGTATACCCCGACTAGCGGGGAACGAC. Its translation: CASSIPRLAGND. The whole CDR3 sequence reads CASSIPRLAGNDYTF.

Points on this clone: The read ends 3 residues shy of where the CDR3 ends; the end is completed using the germline J gene. The genes are TRBV5-1 and TRBJ2-3; 10 bases align to TRBD2. The CDR3 loop spans 15 amino acids. Germline CDR1 SGHRS, CDR2 YFSETQ. CDR3 DNA (partial): TGCGCCAGCAGCGGAGTAGCGGGGGGCCAAGAGACG. Its translation: CASSGVAGGQET. In full, the CDR3 reads CASSGVAGGQETQYF.

This clone was detected many times. The read comes to an end 3 residues before the CDR3 does, leaving the germline J gene to fill in the end. The V gene is TRBV19, the J gene TRBJ2-5, with D uncertain. V lost 3 bases to trimming and J lost 2 bases, with 7 bases between them. Germline assignment: CDR1 LNHDA and CDR2 SQIVND (reference sequence). CDR3 length: 13 amino acids. The covered CDR3 bases are TGTGCCAGTAGTATCAACAGTCAAGAGACC. Protein product: CASSINSQET. In full, the CDR3 is CASSINSQETQYF.

This clone was seen ten or more times. The sequenced fragment ends 3 residues before the CDR3 boundary, so the rest is inferred from the germline J gene. V and J are TRBV5-1 and TRBJ1-4; D ambiguous. There are 14 residues in the CDR3. Trimming took off 0 bases at V and 8 bases at J, with 11 bases between the two ends. Per the germline V gene, CDR1 is SGHRS and CDR2 is YFSETQ. The CDR3 sequence is CASSLGHVGEKLFF. The CDR3 DNA, read in part, is TGCGCCAGCAGCTTGGGCCACGTAGGGGAAAAA.

This clone was seen at least ten times. A junction end diverges from the germline sequence, so it may reflect a read error. The read comes to an end 3 residues before the CDR3 does, leaving the germline J gene to fill in the end. The chain links TRBV20-1 to TRBJ2-3; TRBD2 might be the D (5 bases). The CDR3 contains 13 residues. CDR1 and CDR2 from the germline V gene are DFQATT and SNEGSKA (reference sequence). CDR3 DNA (partial): TGCAGTGCCAGAGAAGTTAGCGCAGATACG. It is translated as CSAREVSADT. In full, the CDR3 reads CSAREVSADTQYF.

This clone was observed many times. The missing CDR3 end, 3 residues past where the read stops, is filled in from the germline J gene. The chain uses TRBV18 and TRBJ2-2; 9 bases are shared with TRBD2. V gave up 0 bases and J gave up 0 bases; unmatched junction bases: 2. Germline-derived CDR1 and CDR2 are KGHSH and LQKENI. This CDR3 spans 17 amino acids. The sequenced CDR3 bases are TGTGCCAGCTCACCACCAGCGGGAGGAACGAACACCGGGGAG. It codes for CASSPPAGGTNTGE. In full, the CDR3 is CASSPPAGGTNTGELFF.

This clone was seen at least ten times. The DNA ends 3 residues before the CDR3 does, and the rest of the CDR3 is filled in from the germline J gene. The chain carries TRBV14 and TRBJ1-6, with 10 bases identical to TRBD1. Germline V gene lookup returns CDR1 SGHDN and CDR2 FVKESK. CDR3 length: 16 residues. The V and J ends lost 4 bases and 8 bases, in that order; junction bases with no gene match: 8. CDR3: CASSRADRGLYSPLHF. Partial CDR3 DNA: TGTGCCAGCAGCCGCGCTGACAGGGGGCTTTATTCACCC.

This clone appeared many times. The CDR3 is CACRRQVNNNEQFF. The sequenced CDR3 bases are TGTGCCTGCCGCCGGCAGGTAAACAACAATGAG. V and J are TRBV30 and TRBJ2-1; D unclear. The read gets to within 3 residues of the CDR3 end, and the germline J gene fills in the rest. This CDR3 contains 14 residues. V gave up 6 bases and J gave up 5 bases, with 17 bases separating them. Per the germline V gene, CDR1 is GTSNPN and CDR2 is SVGIG (reference sequence).

This clone occurred many times. The read halts 3 residues ahead of the CDR3 end, with the missing end drawn from the germline J gene. The genes are TRBV4-1 and TRBJ2-7; 7 nucleotides match TRBD2. Germline V lookup: CDR1 MGHRA, CDR2 YSYEKL. The CDR3 covers 14 residues. Unmatched junction bases numbered 3, after V lost 1 base and J lost 3 bases. The CDR3 loop is CASSQAQRGYEQYF. CDR3 DNA, as far as it was read: TGCGCCAGCAGCCAAGCCCAGCGGGGCTACGAG.

With regard to this clone: The read terminates 3 residues before the CDR3 end, so the remaining end is supplied by the germline J gene. The chain carries TRBV18 and TRBJ2-3; perhaps TRBD2 as D (6 bases). The length of the CDR3 is 18 residues. CDR1 is KGHSH, CDR2 LQKENI, per germline. Incomplete CDR3 DNA: TGTGCCAGCTCCCCCCCCGGTGGATGGAGGAGGGCCGGGGAGACG. Encoded protein: CASSPPGGWRRAGET. Given in full, the CDR3 is CASSPPGGWRRAGETQYF.

This clone was detected many times. An end of the junction does not agree with germline; a read error may underlie this. The read falls 3 residues short of the CDR3 end, and the missing part is taken from the germline J gene. V and J are TRBV20-1 and TRBJ2-3; TRBD2 matches at 9 bases. CDR1 and CDR2 (germline): DFQATT, SNEGSKA (reference sequence). This CDR3 spans 14 amino acids. The chain's CDR3 is CSAHSGRGAETQYF. The CDR3 DNA, read in part, is TGCAGTGCCCATAGCGGGAGAGGGGCAGAGACG.

This clone has at least ten counts. The CDR3 extends 3 residues past the end of the read, so its final part is completed from the germline J gene. The chain uses TRBV20-1 and TRBJ2-3; 9 nucleotides align to TRBD2. Germline values: CDR1 DFQATT, CDR2 SNEGSKA (reference sequence). This CDR3 is 17 amino acids long. J was trimmed by 2 bases and V by 0 bases; bases with no gene match: 9. CDR3 sequence reads: CSARDSSSGEFTDTQYF. The sequenced part of the CDR3 DNA is TGCAGTGCTAGAGATAGCTCTAGCGGGGAGTTCACAGATACG.

This clone was found a few times. The read halts 3 residues ahead of the CDR3 end, with the missing end drawn from the germline J gene. V and J are TRBV19 and TRBJ2-7; a possible D gene is TRBD2 (5 bases). Germline CDR1 is LNHDA and CDR2 is SQIVND (reference sequence). V dropped 4 bases and J dropped 2 bases, with 9 bases sitting between them. The length of the CDR3 is 13 residues. Here the CDR3 reads CASSSGSAYEQYF. Incomplete CDR3 DNA: TGTGCCAGTAGTAGCGGGTCCGCCTACGAG.

This clone was picked up many times. The read finishes 3 residues shy of the CDR3 end, and the germline J gene is used to complete it. V is TRBV19 and J is TRBJ1-1; TRBD1 might be the D (5 bases). CDR3 length: 14 amino acids. Germline CDR1 and CDR2: LNHDA and SQIVND (reference sequence). CDR3 residues: CASSPWAPQGEAFF. The CDR3 DNA, read in part, is TGTGCCAGTAGTCCATGGGCCCCGCAGGGAGAA.

Comment on this clone: The CDR3 is cut off 3 residues early in the read; its end comes from the germline J gene. The chain couples TRBV18 to TRBJ1-2, with 9 bases aligning to TRBD1. Germline V gene data show CDR1 as KGHSH and CDR2 as LQKENI. The CDR3 consists of 15 residues. The CDR3 sequence is CASSPPGQGFNDYTF. The CDR3 bases that were read are TGTGCCAGCTCACCACCGGGACAGGGCTTTAATGAC.

This clone was seen many times. The read gets to within 3 residues of the CDR3 end, and the germline J gene fills in the rest. V and J are TRBV18 and TRBJ2-1; perhaps TRBD2 as D (5 bases). The CDR3 spans 16 residues. The V gene's germline CDR1 is KGHSH and CDR2 LQKENI. V was trimmed by 2 bases and J by 5 bases, leaving 16 bases between them. The covered CDR3 bases are TGTGCCAGCTCACCAATCCCGACGCGGGCCCACAATGAG. This encodes CASSPIPTRAHNE. The entire CDR3 protein reads CASSPIPTRAHNEQFF.

This clone was seen many times. Read sequence stops 3 residues before the CDR3 end, and the germline J gene provides the missing end. The chain is built from TRBV20-1 and TRBJ1-6; tentative D call: TRBD1 (5 bases). Germline V CDR1 and CDR2: DFQATT, SNEGSKA (reference sequence). The length of the CDR3 is 11 residues. The V end was cut by 3 bases, the J end by 12 bases, with 9 bases between. CDR3 in amino acids: CSARRGEPLHF. The CDR3 DNA, read in part, is TGCAGTGCTAGGCGGGGGGAACCC.

This clone showed up many times. The CDR3 end is not reached by the read, which stops 3 residues before it; the germline J gene fills it in. The chain uses TRBV20-1 and TRBJ1-1; 8 positions match TRBD1. V dropped 5 bases and J dropped 3; count of bases not matched to a gene: 8. This CDR3 has 14 amino acids. The V gene's germline CDR1 is DFQATT and CDR2 SNEGSKA (reference sequence). The part of the CDR3 DNA that was read is TGCAGTGCTCCCCCCAGGGGGCCGGACACTGAA. It specifies CSAPPRGPDTE. The entire CDR3 is CSAPPRGPDTEAFF.

This clone was counted ten times or more. The read falls 3 residues short of the CDR3 end, and the missing part is taken from the germline J gene. V is TRBV5-5 and J is TRBJ2-5; tentative D call: TRBD2 (6 bases). The germline V and J ends were trimmed by 2 bases and 1 base, with 9 bases remaining between them. The CDR3 contains 14 residues. CDR1 and CDR2 from the germline V gene are SGHKS and YYEKEE (reference sequence). CDR3 DNA (partial): TGTGCCAGCAGCTTCTACGGGGGCCAAGAGACC. Translation gives CASSFYGGQET. From start to end, the CDR3 is CASSFYGGQETQYF.

This clone was detected many times. The CDR3 extends 3 residues past the end of the read, so its final part is completed from the germline J gene. The chain has TRBV12-3 or TRBV12-4 and TRBJ2-3; the D gene is possibly TRBD2 (6 bases). V was pared by 6 bases and J by 4 bases, with 20 bases between. CDR3 size: 16 residues. CDR3 in amino acids: CASSRRERGTSDTQYF. Incomplete CDR3 DNA: TGTGCCAGCAGCCGTCGGGAGAGGGGAACCTCAGATACG.

Many counts were recorded for this clone. The CDR3 end is not reached by the read, which stops 3 residues before it; the germline J gene fills it in. V gene TRBV9 combines with J gene TRBJ2-1; weak D call: TRBD1 (6 bases). Germline lookup yields CDR1 SGDLS and CDR2 YYNGEE. The V end lost 3 bases, the J end lost 4 bases, and 14 bases lay between the germline ends. The CDR3 totals 15 residues. The CDR3 bases that were read are TGTGCCAGCAGCGCGGGACACCTTATATACAATGAG. Its protein product is CASSAGHLIYNE. The CDR3 in full is CASSAGHLIYNEQFF.